This TCR beta chain was sequenced in a study of cytomegalovirus exposure and HLA in healthy donors. On the study more broadly: Unique TCRs from HLA-typed donors, around 93 million of them, were held in an early data release. Study-level findings and limits: Generally TCR sequences proved uncommon, though certain public TCRs appeared in numerous donors. Most CMV-associated TCR beta chains appeared HLA-restricted in a later analysis.

Losses at the gene ends were 1 base for V and 4 bases for J; bases not matched to a gene: 6. The V gene's germline CDR1 is LNHDA and CDR2 SQIVND (reference sequence). CDR3 length: 17 residues. On this clone itself: Its matching antigen is unknown.

The PCR made use of 60 Vbeta and 13 Jbeta primers. Clones were sequenced by immunoSEQ multiplex PCR, and TCRdb holds only the in-frame ones, with some missing. This repertoire shows fewer than 350,000 clones, approximately 90% found once; its top ten account for less than 2.5%. Sequencing input: PBMCs. This TCR came from a woman aged 18 to 35 in good health and CMV-seronegative. The chain links TRBV19 to TRBJ2-3, with 12 bases that match TRBD2. CDR3 sequence reads: CASSIGLTSGGSDTQYF. The CDR3 nucleotides read TGTGCCAGTAGTATAGGGCTGACTAGCGGGGGATCAGATACGCAGTATTTT.